The clone carrying this TCR beta chain was found many times. What it binds is not known. Amplified regions were TCR beta CDR3 sequences from RNA transcripts. The HTBI primer set served for first-round RT-PCR of the TCR CDR3. MiXCR, run by TCRdb on the multiplex PCR reads, gives a single entry per CDR3 protein. The sample includes roughly 570,000 distinct CDR3 sequences, roughly 50% of them seen just once. The sample originates from a study of T cells in Graves' hyperthyroidism and ophthalmopathy. Study-level points and caveats: Ophthalmopathy stood apart from stable hyperthyroidism in a 13 V-J model. The model forecast ophthalmopathy, anticipating it by a median approximately 6.1 months before onset.

V dropped 10 bases and J dropped 6; count of bases not matched to a gene: 23. This CDR3 is built from 17 residues. Germline lookup yields CDR1 ENHRY and CDR2 SYGVKD. This TCR came from an adult woman with Graves' disease, either hyperthyroidism or ophthalmopathy (not recorded which). Sequencing was done on a sample of peripheral blood or thyroid tissue (not recorded which). V and J are TRBV10-3 and TRBJ2-7; 8 positions agree with TRBD2. The DNA for the CDR3 is TGTGCCAGCGGCGATACTACAGGGAGCGGGAGTATTGGCGAGCAGTACTTC. Amino acids: CASGDTTGSGSIGEQYF.